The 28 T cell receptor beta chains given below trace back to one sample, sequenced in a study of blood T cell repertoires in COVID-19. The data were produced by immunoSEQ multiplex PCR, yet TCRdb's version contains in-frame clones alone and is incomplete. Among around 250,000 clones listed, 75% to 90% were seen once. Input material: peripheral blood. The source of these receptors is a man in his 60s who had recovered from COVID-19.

CDR3 DNA: TGTGCCAGTAGTCCCAGACCGGGACAGATCTACAATGAGCAGTTCTTC. It yields the protein CASSPRPGQIYNEQFF. This chain joins TRBV19 and TRBJ2-1; 7 bases are a match to TRBD1. Germline V gives CDR1 LNHDA, CDR2 SQIVND (reference sequence). The CDR3 is 16 residues long. The ends lost 5 bases at V and 3 bases at J; junction bases unmatched: 10.

The CDR3, as DNA: TGTGCCAGCTCGCTACTATCGTCCAATGAGCAGTTCTTC. This encodes CASSLLSSNEQFF. This chain links TRBV18 with TRBJ2-1; D uncertain. This CDR3 is built from 13 residues. Trimming pared 6 bases from V and 6 bases from J, leaving 12 bases between. Germline CDR1 is KGHSH and CDR2 is LQKENI.

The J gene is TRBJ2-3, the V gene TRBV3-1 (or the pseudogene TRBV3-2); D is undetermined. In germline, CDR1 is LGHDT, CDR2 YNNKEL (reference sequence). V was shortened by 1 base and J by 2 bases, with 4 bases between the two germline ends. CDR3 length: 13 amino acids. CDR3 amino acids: CASSQVVTDTQYF. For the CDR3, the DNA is TGTGCCAGCAGCCAAGTCGTCACAGATACGCAGTATTTT.

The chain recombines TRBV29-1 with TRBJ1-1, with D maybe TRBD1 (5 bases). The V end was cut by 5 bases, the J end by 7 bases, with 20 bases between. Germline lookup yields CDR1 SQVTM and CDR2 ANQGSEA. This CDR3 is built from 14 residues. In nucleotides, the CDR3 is TGCAGCGTTTCCCAGGGTGCCCCTCCTTTTGAAGCTTTCTTT. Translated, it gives CSVSQGAPPFEAFF.

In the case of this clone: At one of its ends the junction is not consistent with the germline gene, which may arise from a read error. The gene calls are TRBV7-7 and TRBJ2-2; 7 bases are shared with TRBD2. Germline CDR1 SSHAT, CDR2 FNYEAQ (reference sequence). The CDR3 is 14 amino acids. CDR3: CASSLVGGAGELFF. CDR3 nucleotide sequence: TGTGCTAGCAGCTTAGTGGGAGGGGCCGGGGAGCTGTTTTTT.

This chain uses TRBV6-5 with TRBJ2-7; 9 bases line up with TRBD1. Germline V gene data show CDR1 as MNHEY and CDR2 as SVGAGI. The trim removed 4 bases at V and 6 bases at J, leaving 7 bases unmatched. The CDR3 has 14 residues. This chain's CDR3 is CASSSGTGYAEQYF. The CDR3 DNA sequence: TGTGCCAGCAGTTCCGGGACAGGGTATGCCGAGCAGTACTTC.

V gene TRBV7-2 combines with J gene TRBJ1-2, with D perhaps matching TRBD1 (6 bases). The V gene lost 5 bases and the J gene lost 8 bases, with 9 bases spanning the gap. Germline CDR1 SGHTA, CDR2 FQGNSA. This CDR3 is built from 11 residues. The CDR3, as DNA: TGTGCCAGCAGCCGGGACACCGGCTACACCTTC. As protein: CASSRDTGYTF.

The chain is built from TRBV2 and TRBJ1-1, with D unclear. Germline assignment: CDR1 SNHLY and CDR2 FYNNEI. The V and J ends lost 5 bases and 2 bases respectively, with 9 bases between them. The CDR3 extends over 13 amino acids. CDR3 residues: CASSRGSNTEAFF. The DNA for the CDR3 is TGTGCCAGCAGTCGGGGAAGTAACACTGAAGCTTTCTTT.

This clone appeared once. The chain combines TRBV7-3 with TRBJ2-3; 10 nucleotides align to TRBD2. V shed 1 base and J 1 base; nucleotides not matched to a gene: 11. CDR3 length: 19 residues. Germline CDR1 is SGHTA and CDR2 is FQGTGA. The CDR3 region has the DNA TGTGCCAGCAGCTTAAGTCTAGCGGGGGTCGCACGAGGCACAGATACGCAGTATTTT. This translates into CASSLSLAGVARGTDTQYF.

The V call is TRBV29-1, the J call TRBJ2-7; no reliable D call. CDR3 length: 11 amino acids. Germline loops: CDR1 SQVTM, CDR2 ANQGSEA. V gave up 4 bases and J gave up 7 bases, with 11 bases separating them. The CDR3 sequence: CSVVGFREQYF. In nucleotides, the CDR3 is TGCAGCGTTGTTGGTTTCCGGGAGCAGTACTTC.

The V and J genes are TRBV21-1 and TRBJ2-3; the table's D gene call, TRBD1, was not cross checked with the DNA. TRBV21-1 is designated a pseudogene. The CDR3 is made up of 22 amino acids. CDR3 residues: CASSKVTPGQRKARPNTDTQYF. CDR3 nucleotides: TGTGCCAGCAGCAAAGTAACTCCGGGACAACGTAAAGCCCGACCCAACACAGATACGCAGTATTTT.

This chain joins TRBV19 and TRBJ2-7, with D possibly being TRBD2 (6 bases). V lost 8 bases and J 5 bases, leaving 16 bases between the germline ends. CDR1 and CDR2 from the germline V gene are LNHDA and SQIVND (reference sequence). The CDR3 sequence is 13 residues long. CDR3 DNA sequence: TGTGCCAGTTCCGTTGGGCGGGGCGACGAGCAGTACTTC. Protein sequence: CASSVGRGDEQYF.

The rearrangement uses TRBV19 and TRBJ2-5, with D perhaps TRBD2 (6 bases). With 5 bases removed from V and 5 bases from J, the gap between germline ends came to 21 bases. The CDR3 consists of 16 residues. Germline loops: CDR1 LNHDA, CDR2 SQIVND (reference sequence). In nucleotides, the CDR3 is TGTGCCAGTAGTTACAATGCTGCAGGAGGGATGGAGACCCAGTACTTC. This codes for CASSYNAAGGMETQYF.

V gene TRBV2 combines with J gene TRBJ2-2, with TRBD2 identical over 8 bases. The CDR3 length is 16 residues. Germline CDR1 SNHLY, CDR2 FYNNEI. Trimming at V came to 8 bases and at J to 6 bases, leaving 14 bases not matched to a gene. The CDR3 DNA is TGTGCCAGCGACCGGGACGGGGGGGTAATGGCCGGGGAGCTGTTTTTT. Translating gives CASDRDGGVMAGELFF.

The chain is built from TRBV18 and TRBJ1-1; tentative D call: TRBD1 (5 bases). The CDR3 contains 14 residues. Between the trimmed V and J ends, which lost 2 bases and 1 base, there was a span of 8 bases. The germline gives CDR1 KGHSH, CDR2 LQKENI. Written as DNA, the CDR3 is TGTGCCAGCTCACCAATCGACAGGAACACTGAAGCTTTCTTT. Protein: CASSPIDRNTEAFF.

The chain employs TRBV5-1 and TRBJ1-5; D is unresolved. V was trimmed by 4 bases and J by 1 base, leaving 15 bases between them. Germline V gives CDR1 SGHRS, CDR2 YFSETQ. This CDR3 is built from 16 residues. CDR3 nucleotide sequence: TGCGCCAGCAGCCCCGGTGGCAGCAGGAGCAATCAGCCCCAGCATTTT. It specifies CASSPGGSRSNQPQHF.

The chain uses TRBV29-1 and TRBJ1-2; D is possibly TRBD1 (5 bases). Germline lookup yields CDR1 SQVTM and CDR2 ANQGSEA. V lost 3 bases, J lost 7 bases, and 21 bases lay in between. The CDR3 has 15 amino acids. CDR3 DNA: TGCAGCGTTGATGGATGGGACTCCCGCCGGGGTGGCTACACCTTC. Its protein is CSVDGWDSRRGGYTF.

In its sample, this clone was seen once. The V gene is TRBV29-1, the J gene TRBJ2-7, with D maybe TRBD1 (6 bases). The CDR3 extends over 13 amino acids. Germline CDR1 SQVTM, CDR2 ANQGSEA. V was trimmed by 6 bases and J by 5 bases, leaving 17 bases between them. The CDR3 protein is CSVGTSGFHEQYF. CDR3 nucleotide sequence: TGCAGCGTCGGGACATCAGGGTTCCACGAGCAGTACTTC.

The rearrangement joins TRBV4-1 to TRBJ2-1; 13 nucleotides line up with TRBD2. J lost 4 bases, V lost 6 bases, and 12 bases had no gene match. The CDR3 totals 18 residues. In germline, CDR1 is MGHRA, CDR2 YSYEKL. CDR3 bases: TGCGCCAGCAGTCCGACTAGCGGGGGGTCCTACTTTTACAATGAGCAGTTCTTC. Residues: CASSPTSGGSYFYNEQFF.

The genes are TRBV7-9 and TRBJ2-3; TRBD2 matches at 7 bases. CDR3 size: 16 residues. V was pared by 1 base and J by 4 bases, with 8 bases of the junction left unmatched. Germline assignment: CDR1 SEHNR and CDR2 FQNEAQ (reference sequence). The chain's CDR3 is CASSLEGLRASDTQYF. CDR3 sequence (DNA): TGTGCCAGCAGCTTAGAGGGACTAAGGGCTTCAGATACGCAGTATTTT.

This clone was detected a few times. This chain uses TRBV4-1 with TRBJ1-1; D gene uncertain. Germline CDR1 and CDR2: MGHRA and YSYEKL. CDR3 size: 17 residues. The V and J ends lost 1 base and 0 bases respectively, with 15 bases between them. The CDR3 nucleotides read TGCGCCAGCAGCCAAGCGTTGGATACAGCCATGAACACTGAAGCTTTCTTT. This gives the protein CASSQALDTAMNTEAFF.

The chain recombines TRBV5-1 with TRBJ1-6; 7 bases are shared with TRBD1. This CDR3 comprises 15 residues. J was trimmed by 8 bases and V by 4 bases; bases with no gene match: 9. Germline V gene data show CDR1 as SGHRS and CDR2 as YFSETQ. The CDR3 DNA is TGCGCCAGCAGCGTACAAACAGGGGCTTATTCACCCCTCCACTTT. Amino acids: CASSVQTGAYSPLHF.

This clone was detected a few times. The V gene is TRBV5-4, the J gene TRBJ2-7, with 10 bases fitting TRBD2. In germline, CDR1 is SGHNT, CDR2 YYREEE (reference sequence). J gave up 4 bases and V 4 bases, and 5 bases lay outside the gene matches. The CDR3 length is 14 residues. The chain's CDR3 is CASSHAAGGYEQYF. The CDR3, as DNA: TGTGCCAGCAGCCATGCAGCGGGAGGGTACGAGCAGTACTTC.

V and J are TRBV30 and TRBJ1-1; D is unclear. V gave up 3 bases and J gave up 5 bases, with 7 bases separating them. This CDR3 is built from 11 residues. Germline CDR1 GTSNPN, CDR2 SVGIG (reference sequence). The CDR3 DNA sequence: TGTGCCTGGAGCTACTTGACTGAAGCTTTCTTT. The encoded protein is CAWSYLTEAFF.

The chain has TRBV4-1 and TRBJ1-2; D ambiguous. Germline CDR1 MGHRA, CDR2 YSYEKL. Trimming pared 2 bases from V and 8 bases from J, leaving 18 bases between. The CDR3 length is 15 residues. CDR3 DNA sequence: TGCGCCAGCAGCCAACTTTTGCGGGATACGTCGGGCTACACCTTC. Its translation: CASSQLLRDTSGYTF.

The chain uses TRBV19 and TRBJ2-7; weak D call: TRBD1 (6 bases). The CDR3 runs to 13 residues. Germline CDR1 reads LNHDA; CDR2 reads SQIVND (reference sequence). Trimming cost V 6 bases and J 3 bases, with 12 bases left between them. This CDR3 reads CASSPDRNYEQYF. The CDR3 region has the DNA TGTGCCAGTAGCCCGGACAGAAACTACGAGCAGTACTTC.

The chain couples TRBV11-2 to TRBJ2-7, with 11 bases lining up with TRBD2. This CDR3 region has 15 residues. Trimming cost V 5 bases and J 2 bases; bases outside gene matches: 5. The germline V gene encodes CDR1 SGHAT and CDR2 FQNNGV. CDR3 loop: CASSILTSGTYEQYF. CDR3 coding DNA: TGTGCCAGCAGCATCCTGACTAGCGGGACCTACGAGCAGTACTTC.

In nucleotides, the CDR3 is TGTGCCAGCAGCCAGGGGCGCCAAGAGACCCAGTACTTC. Translated, it gives CASSQGRQETQYF. This chain uses TRBV6-6 with TRBJ2-5; a weak D match, TRBD1 (6 bases). The CDR3 runs 13 residues. CDR1 and CDR2 (germline): MNHNY, SVGAGI (reference sequence). Trimming took off 6 bases at V and 1 base at J, with 9 bases between the two ends.